The 20 T cell receptor beta chains below come from one sample, sequenced in a study of control samples from healthy donors and cancer patients. Libraries were prepared by immunoSEQ multiplex PCR; TCRdb keeps only in-frame clonotypes and omits some of them. The table has about 140,000 clones, just under 95% seen once; the top ten hold roughly 10%. Sequencing input: blood. Receptors originate from a man aged 25-45 years in good health.

The chain employs TRBV3-1 (or the pseudogene TRBV3-2) and TRBJ2-7, with 10 bases lining up with TRBD2. The CDR3 length is 15 residues. Germline trimming cut 2 bases from V and 2 bases from J; bases unmatched to any gene: 3. Looked up from germline, CDR1 is LGHDT and CDR2 is YNNKEL (reference sequence). The CDR3 nucleotides are TGTGCCAGCAGCCAAACTCTAGCGGGAGCCTACGAGCAGTACTTC. Translating gives CASSQTLAGAYEQYF.

This rearrangement joins TRBV5-5 to TRBJ1-1; 7 bases are shared with TRBD1. The V gene's germline CDR1 is SGHKS and CDR2 YYEKEE (reference sequence). The CDR3 runs to 16 residues. The trim removed 1 base at V and 6 bases at J, leaving 12 bases unmatched. The CDR3 region is CASSLKVGGVSSEAFF. The CDR3 coding sequence is TGTGCCAGCAGCTTGAAAGTAGGGGGCGTTTCCTCTGAAGCTTTCTTT.

V gene TRBV28 combines with J gene TRBJ2-1; TRBD1 agrees at 8 bases. The CDR3 sequence is 18 residues long. J lost 6 bases, V lost 5 bases, and 18 bases had no gene match. Germline-derived CDR1 and CDR2 are MDHEN and SYDVKM. In nucleotides, the CDR3 is TGTGCCAGCAGTGCCGTCGCTCGTTGGGGACAGGTTTCCAATGAGCAGTTCTTC. Translation gives CASSAVARWGQVSNEQFF.

The rearrangement links TRBV6-4 to TRBJ1-5, with D unresolved. Trimming took off 3 bases at V and 7 bases at J, with 16 bases between the two ends. This CDR3 is built from 15 residues. Looked up from germline, CDR1 is MRHNA and CDR2 is SNTAGT. CDR3 nucleotide sequence: TGTGCCAGCAGTGAGGAGGCAGGAACGTGGCAGCCCCAGCATTTT. Protein: CASSEEAGTWQPQHF.

The chain is built from TRBV13 and TRBJ2-1; 7 bases are shared with TRBD2. Germline loops: CDR1 PRHDT, CDR2 FYEKMQ (reference sequence). The CDR3 loop spans 15 amino acids. The J segment lost 5 bases and the V segment lost 2 bases, leaving 6 bases of the junction unmatched. Here the CDR3 reads CASSLPGGSHNEQFF. The DNA of the CDR3 is TGTGCCAGCAGCTTACCGGGAGGATCCCACAATGAGCAGTTCTTC.

V is TRBV19 and J is TRBJ2-1; TRBD1 might be the D (6 bases). V was cut by 5 bases and J by 5 bases, with 19 bases left in between. The CDR3 has 16 amino acids. CDR1 and CDR2 (germline): LNHDA, SQIVND (reference sequence). CDR3 in amino acids: CASSETGTNTNNEQFF. The CDR3 region has the DNA TGTGCCAGTAGTGAAACCGGGACAAACACTAACAATGAGCAGTTCTTC.

In its sample, this clone was seen once. The chain joins TRBV4-3 to TRBJ2-1, with D perhaps TRBD2 (6 bases). With 3 bases removed from V and 8 bases from J, the gap between germline ends came to 17 bases. The CDR3 is made up of 15 amino acids. Looked up from germline, CDR1 is LGHNA and CDR2 is YSLEER. The CDR3: CASSHSGVAIYEQFF. The CDR3 DNA follows: TGCGCCAGCAGCCACTCGGGGGTAGCGATATATGAGCAGTTCTTC.

The rearrangement links TRBV7-6 to TRBJ2-3; D is possibly TRBD1 or TRBD2 (5 bases each). Trimming removed 5 bases from V and 3 bases from J, with 15 bases in between. The CDR3 runs to 15 residues. Germline-derived CDR1 and CDR2 are SGHVS and FNYEAQ. CDR3 in amino acids: CASSLTGASTDTQYF. Here the CDR3 DNA reads TGTGCCAGCAGCCTAACCGGGGCCTCAACAGATACGCAGTATTTT.

The chain carries TRBV5-1 and TRBJ2-1; 10 positions match TRBD2. Trimming cost V 1 base and J 1 base; bases outside gene matches: 5. The germline CDR1 and CDR2 sequences are SGHRS and YFSETQ. This CDR3 region has 17 residues. The CDR3 loop is CASSLWLAGESYNEQFF. The CDR3 DNA reads TGCGCCAGCAGCTTGTGGCTAGCGGGAGAATCCTACAATGAGCAGTTCTTC.

CDR3 region: CASSEVSGSGNTIYF. CDR3 DNA: TGTGCCAGCAGTGAAGTTTCTGGGTCTGGAAACACCATATATTTT. The chain joins TRBV6-1 to TRBJ1-3; no clear D. The length of the CDR3 is 15 residues. V dropped 1 base and J dropped 1 base, with 8 bases sitting between them. Per germline, CDR1 MNHNS and CDR2 SASEGT.

This chain links TRBV28 with TRBJ1-5; tentative D call: TRBD1 (6 bases). The CDR3 totals 12 residues. Germline V lookup: CDR1 MDHEN, CDR2 SYDVKM. Trimming removed 5 bases from V and 11 bases from J, with 13 bases in between. The CDR3 nucleotides are TGTGCCAGCAGTACTAGGGGGTGGGCCCAGCATTTT. Protein sequence: CASSTRGWAQHF.

The CDR3 here is CASSPRQGPYEQYF. The DNA for the CDR3 is TGTGCCAGCTCCCCTCGGCAGGGTCCCTACGAGCAGTACTTC. The rearrangement uses TRBV27 and TRBJ2-7; D is possibly TRBD1 (5 bases). The CDR3 loop spans 14 amino acids. Germline V gives CDR1 MNHEY, CDR2 SMNVEV (reference sequence). V was trimmed by 8 bases and J by 2 bases, leaving 16 bases between them.

This chain joins TRBV10-3 and TRBJ2-1; D may be TRBD1 (6 bases). In germline, CDR1 is ENHRY, CDR2 SYGVKD. The CDR3 extends over 13 amino acids. V lost 8 bases and J 9 bases, leaving 17 bases between the germline ends. The CDR3 spells CAIGHSVGGEQFF. The CDR3 nucleotides are TGTGCCATCGGTCATTCTGTAGGGGGTGAGCAGTTCTTC.

The chain joins TRBV18 to TRBJ1-4; D is undetermined. From germline, CDR1 is KGHSH and CDR2 LQKENI. With 1 base removed from V and 5 bases from J, the gap between germline ends came to 8 bases. The length of the CDR3 is 14 residues. The CDR3 loop reads CASSPLGGNEKLFF. Here the CDR3 DNA reads TGTGCCAGCTCACCACTTGGAGGGAATGAAAAACTGTTTTTT.

CDR3 DNA: TGCGCCAGCAGCCAATCATCAGGGAACTATGGCTACACCTTC. Translated, it gives CASSQSSGNYGYTF. V and J are TRBV4-1 and TRBJ1-2, with D possibly matching TRBD1 (5 bases). The CDR3 totals 14 residues. Trimming shortened V by 2 bases and J by 2 bases, and 9 bases separated the two germline ends. CDR1 is MGHRA and CDR2 is YSYEKL in the germline V gene.

The chain carries TRBV24-1 and TRBJ2-1; TRBD1 matches at 10 bases. Germline CDR1 reads KGHDR; CDR2 reads SFDVKD. This CDR3 has 17 residues. With V trimmed by 4 bases and J by 3 bases, 8 bases remained unmatched. The CDR3 nucleotides are TGTGCCACCAGTGACCATCCGGGACAGGGGTACTACAATGAGCAGTTCTTC. Its translation: CATSDHPGQGYYNEQFF.

V gene TRBV19 combines with J gene TRBJ1-1, with D unresolved. This CDR3 region has 13 residues. CDR1 is LNHDA, CDR2 SQIVND, per germline (reference sequence). V dropped 6 bases and J dropped 0 bases, with 8 bases sitting between them. The CDR3 protein is CASSHVMNTEAFF. In DNA, the CDR3 is TGTGCCAGTAGCCATGTCATGAACACTGAAGCTTTCTTT.

This chain joins TRBV19 and TRBJ1-6, with D perhaps matching TRBD1 (5 bases). The V end lost 5 bases, the J end lost 6 bases, and 11 bases lay between the germline ends. Germline V gives CDR1 LNHDA, CDR2 SQIVND (reference sequence). The CDR3 consists of 14 residues. The CDR3 DNA sequence: TGTGCCAGTAGTCAGGGAGGGCTTAATTCACCCCTCCACTTT. Amino acid sequence: CASSQGGLNSPLHF.

The chain links TRBV19 to TRBJ1-1; 8 bases are a match to TRBD1. The CDR3 runs 12 residues. Germline values: CDR1 LNHDA, CDR2 SQIVND (reference sequence). After removal of 5 bases from V and 12 bases from J, the junction contained 8 bases not matched to a gene. The CDR3 nucleotides are TGTGCCAGTAGTCCAAGGACAGGGTCTACTTTCTTT. Residues: CASSPRTGSTFF.

This chain links TRBV30 with TRBJ1-4; D is undetermined. Germline CDR1 GTSNPN, CDR2 SVGIG (reference sequence). V was clipped by 0 bases and J by 1 base, with 12 bases between them. The CDR3 is made up of 16 amino acids. In DNA, the CDR3 is TGTGCCTGGAGTGTTTCCTGGGTAGGAACTAATGAAAAACTGTTTTTT. It yields the protein CAWSVSWVGTNEKLFF.